Below, 29 T cell receptor beta chains from the same sample are listed, as sequenced in a study of blood T cell repertoires in COVID-19. The table came from immunoSEQ multiplex PCR; TCRdb's copy has only in-frame clones and leaves some out. The sample contains 43,000 or so clones, just over 85% of which appear only once. The sequencing sample was made of peripheral blood. These receptors were obtained from a man aged 55 to 70 with active COVID-19.

CDR3 amino acids: CASSPWTSGYNEQFF. Written as DNA, the CDR3 is TGTGCCAGCAGCCCATGGACTAGCGGCTACAATGAGCAGTTCTTC. The chain employs TRBV3-1 (or the pseudogene TRBV3-2) and TRBJ2-1, with 10 bases that match TRBD2. The CDR3 has 15 amino acids. After removal of 4 bases from V and 3 bases from J, the junction contained 3 bases not matched to a gene. Looked up from germline, CDR1 is LGHDT and CDR2 is YNNKEL (reference sequence).

The J gene is TRBJ2-7, the V gene TRBV29-1; D possibly corresponds to TRBD1 (7 bases). The V gene's germline CDR1 is SQVTM and CDR2 ANQGSEA. V dropped 6 bases and J dropped 0 bases, with 12 bases sitting between them. CDR3 length: 13 residues. DNA for the CDR3: TGCAGCGTCCAGGGGGGAAGCTCCTACGAGCAGTACTTC. Amino acid sequence: CSVQGGSSYEQYF.

The chain couples TRBV28 to TRBJ1-6; no definite D call. The CDR3 contains 12 residues. V lost 6 bases and J lost 9, with 9 bases in between. CDR1 is MDHEN, CDR2 SYDVKM, per germline. The CDR3 is CASRIPGSPLHF. The CDR3 nucleotides are TGTGCCAGCAGAATTCCGGGTTCACCCCTCCACTTT.

This clone appeared a single time. The V gene is TRBV2, the J gene TRBJ2-1; 7 nucleotides align to TRBD2. CDR3 length: 13 amino acids. Trimming removed 8 bases from V and 6 bases from J; junction bases left unmatched: 7. Germline CDR1 reads SNHLY; CDR2 reads FYNNEI. The CDR3 loop reads CASGAGALNEQFF. CDR3 coding DNA: TGTGCCAGCGGGGCGGGAGCCCTCAATGAGCAGTTCTTC.

The chain joins TRBV10-3 to TRBJ2-1; 7 nucleotides align to TRBD2. The CDR3 loop spans 16 amino acids. The germline gives CDR1 ENHRY, CDR2 SYGVKD. Trimming at V came to 6 bases and at J to 0 bases, leaving 8 bases not matched to a gene. The CDR3 nucleotides read TGTGCCATCAGGGATGACGGCGGGAGCTCCTACAATGAGCAGTTCTTC. Translation gives CAIRDDGGSSYNEQFF.

The chain combines TRBV11-2 with TRBJ2-7; TRBD2 agrees at 11 bases. The CDR3 consists of 16 residues. Germline values: CDR1 SGHAT, CDR2 FQNNGV. V lost 5 bases and J lost 5; bases outside the gene matches: 11. The CDR3 sequence is CASSLQLAGVTHEQYF. The CDR3 DNA reads as TGTGCCAGCAGCCTACAACTAGCGGGAGTGACTCACGAGCAGTACTTC.

The chain couples TRBV29-1 to TRBJ2-5; a possible D gene is TRBD2 (5 bases). The V and J ends lost 3 bases and 1 base respectively, with 12 bases between them. CDR3 length: 14 amino acids. In germline, CDR1 is SQVTM, CDR2 ANQGSEA. The CDR3 loop is CSVEGGLIQETQYF. In nucleotides, the CDR3 is TGCAGCGTTGAGGGCGGGTTAATCCAAGAGACCCAGTACTTC.

V is TRBV19 and J is TRBJ1-3; possibly TRBD1 for D (5 bases). This CDR3 is 15 amino acids long. Trimming took 7 bases from V and 0 from J, leaving 13 bases between them. Germline CDR1 reads LNHDA; CDR2 reads SQIVND (reference sequence). The CDR3 DNA follows: TGTGCCAGTATCCCGAGGGGACTCTCTGGAAACACCATATATTTT. Residues: CASIPRGLSGNTIYF. Supplemented by reference TRBV19 and TRBJ1-3, the full variable domain reads DGGITQSPKYLFRKEGQNVTLSCEQNLNHDAMYWYRQDPGQGLRLIYYSQIVNDFQKGDIAEGYSVSREKKESFPLTVTSAQKNPTAFYLCASIPRGLSGNTIYFGEGSWLTVV.

V gene TRBV5-6 combines with J gene TRBJ1-2; D ambiguous. Per the germline V gene, CDR1 is SGHDT and CDR2 is YYEEEE. V lost 5 bases and J lost 11, with 28 bases in between. The CDR3 consists of 16 residues. The CDR3 coding sequence is TGTGCCAGCAGGGGCACCGGCGAAACGGGCGGTCCGGGGTACACCTTC. Protein sequence: CASRGTGETGGPGYTF.

The chain uses TRBV6-2 or TRBV6-3 and TRBJ2-1; possibly TRBD2 for D (5 bases). Germline V CDR1 and CDR2: MNHEY, SVGEGT. Trimming took off 6 bases at V and 9 bases at J, with 24 bases between the two ends. The CDR3 has 16 amino acids. The CDR3 sequence is CASSGSGERTFSEQFF. CDR3 nucleotide sequence: TGTGCCAGCAGCGGATCCGGGGAACGGACGTTCAGTGAGCAGTTCTTC.

The J gene is TRBJ1-1, the V gene TRBV5-4; D possibly corresponds to TRBD1 (5 bases). The germline gives CDR1 SGHNT, CDR2 YYREEE (reference sequence). This CDR3 comprises 13 residues. V was pared by 0 bases and J by 8 bases, with 11 bases between. CDR3 DNA sequence: TGTGCCAGCAGCTTGGGGGGCTCAGGAGAAGCTTTCTTT. It encodes CASSLGGSGEAFF.

The V and J genes are TRBV19 and TRBJ1-6; 9 bases are a match to TRBD1. The germline V gene has CDR1 LNHDA and CDR2 SQIVND (reference sequence). V shed 9 bases, J shed 9 bases, and the junction held 3 bases outside the gene matches. The length of the CDR3 is 12 residues. CDR3 DNA sequence: TGTGCCAGCGGGACAGGGCGTTCACCCCTCCACTTT. Protein product: CASGTGRSPLHF.

The sample holds a few counts of this clone. The chain links TRBV12-3 or TRBV12-4 to TRBJ1-2; D is perhaps TRBD1 (5 bases). V dropped 5 bases and J dropped 5 bases, with 6 bases sitting between them. The CDR3 spans 11 residues. The CDR3 protein is CASSPGYGYTF. CDR3 nucleotides: TGTGCCAGCAGTCCAGGGTATGGCTACACCTTC.

This clone appeared once. This chain links TRBV6-5 with TRBJ2-1; D is perhaps TRBD1 (6 bases). The CDR3 spans 15 residues. Germline V gene sequence: CDR1 MNHEY, CDR2 SVGAGI. Trimming took 7 bases from V and 2 from J, leaving 15 bases between them. The CDR3 spells CASTIGRGPYNEQFF. The CDR3 DNA follows: TGTGCCAGCACTATAGGCAGGGGACCCTACAATGAGCAGTTCTTC.

The chain carries TRBV9 and TRBJ2-7, with D perhaps matching TRBD1 (7 bases). The ends were cut back, 4 bases at V and 6 bases at J, with 17 bases in the middle. The CDR3 contains 14 residues. In germline, CDR1 is SGDLS, CDR2 YYNGEE. The CDR3 DNA reads TGTGCCAGCAGCCCAGGGGGGAGGTCGGGCGAGCAGTACTTC. This translates into CASSPGGRSGEQYF.

V usage is TRBV19 and J usage is TRBJ1-3, with D possibly TRBD1 on 5 matching bases. The germline gives CDR1 LNHDA, CDR2 SQIVND (reference sequence). V was trimmed by 9 bases and J by 2 bases, leaving 14 bases between them. The CDR3 has 14 amino acids. CDR3: CASTPGGAGNTIYF. Here the CDR3 DNA reads TGTGCCAGCACCCCGGGGGGGGCTGGAAACACCATATATTTT.

The J gene is TRBJ2-7, the V gene TRBV6-5, with TRBD1 as a possible D gene (6 bases). This CDR3 region has 14 residues. V gave up 0 bases and J gave up 1 base, with 7 bases separating them. The germline gives CDR1 MNHEY, CDR2 SVGAGI. The CDR3 reads CASSYSGQSYEQYF. CDR3 DNA sequence: TGTGCCAGCAGTTACTCTGGACAGTCCTACGAGCAGTACTTC.

V and J are TRBV5-1 and TRBJ2-4; TRBD2 aligns across 16 bases. CDR3 length equals 19 residues. V dropped 4 bases and J dropped 1; count of bases not matched to a gene: 8. CDR1 is SGHRS and CDR2 is YFSETQ in the germline V gene. The CDR3: CASSPNPGLAGGAKNIQYF. The CDR3 nucleotides are TGCGCCAGCAGCCCGAACCCGGGACTAGCGGGAGGGGCCAAAAACATTCAGTACTTC.

This chain links TRBV5-6 with TRBJ2-7; 7 bases are shared with TRBD1. With 3 bases clipped from V and 4 bases from J, the junction kept 19 bases outside the gene matches. Per the germline V gene, CDR1 is SGHDT and CDR2 is YYEEEE. The CDR3 has 18 residues. In nucleotides, the CDR3 is TGTGCCAGCAGCTCCTGGATCAAGTTACGGACAGGTTATTACGAGCAGTACTTC. Residues: CASSSWIKLRTGYYEQYF.

DNA for the CDR3: TGTGCCAGCAGTTACACTAGCGGGAGTGGGTCGGAGACCCAGTACTTC. Translated: CASSYTSGSGSETQYF. V gene TRBV6-5 combines with J gene TRBJ2-5; 11 bases are a match to TRBD2. Germline loops: CDR1 MNHEY, CDR2 SVGAGI. The ends lost 2 bases at V and 5 bases at J; junction bases unmatched: 7. There are 16 residues in the CDR3.

This clone was detected once. The chain couples TRBV10-3 to TRBJ2-7, with D possibly matching TRBD2 (6 bases). CDR3 length: 14 residues. V was trimmed by 1 base and J by 2 bases, leaving 9 bases between them. Looked up from germline, CDR1 is ENHRY and CDR2 is SYGVKD. CDR3 nucleotides: TGTGCCATCAGTGAGTGGGCGGGAACCTACGAGCAGTACTTC. Protein: CAISEWAGTYEQYF.

This clone was recorded once. The chain joins TRBV7-6 to TRBJ2-7; a weak D match, TRBD1 (7 bases). Trimming pared 5 bases from V and 2 bases from J, leaving 13 bases between. CDR3 length: 14 amino acids. Germline V CDR1 and CDR2: SGHVS, FNYEAQ. CDR3 sequence (DNA): TGTGCCAGCAGCCTGCGGGACAGCCCCTACGAGCAGTACTTC. This codes for CASSLRDSPYEQYF. Drawing the rest from reference TRBV7-6 and TRBJ2-7, the complete variable domain is GAGVSQSPRYKVTKRGQDVALRCDPISGHVSLYWYRQALGQGPEFLTYFNYEAQQDKSGLPNDRFSAERPEGSISTLTIQRTEQRDSAMYRCASSLRDSPYEQYFGPGTRLTVT.

This clone was recorded once. The genes are TRBV10-3 and TRBJ2-1; no clear D. Deletions cut 4 bases from V and 5 bases from J, with 6 bases between. Per germline, CDR1 ENHRY and CDR2 SYGVKD. The CDR3 has 12 residues. CDR3 loop: CAISATNNEQFF. For the CDR3, the DNA is TGTGCCATCAGTGCTACCAACAATGAGCAGTTCTTC.

The DNA for the CDR3 is TGTGCCATCAGTGAAGGGGGAGACGGCTACACCTTC. Translating gives CAISEGGDGYTF. The J gene is TRBJ1-2, the V gene TRBV10-3; D might be TRBD1 (6 bases). Trimming took off 3 bases at V and 8 bases at J, with 10 bases between the two ends. The CDR3 has 12 amino acids. CDR1 and CDR2 (germline): ENHRY, SYGVKD.

The table lists this clone with a count of one. The chain uses TRBV7-3 and TRBJ2-2, with TRBD1 matching over 8 bases. Germline-derived CDR1 and CDR2 are SGHTA and FQGTGA. CDR3 length: 17 residues. The V gene end was trimmed by 0 bases and the J gene end by 3 bases; junction bases not matched to a gene: 6. In DNA form, the CDR3 reads TGTGCCAGCAGCTTAACGTTTGACAGGGGAGACACCGGGGAGCTGTTTTTT. Its translation: CASSLTFDRGDTGELFF.

The CDR3 DNA reads TGTGCCAGCAGCTACTCAGGGGGGAGAGGGTACTATGGCTACACCTTC. Its translation: CASSYSGGRGYYGYTF. The rearrangement joins TRBV5-4 to TRBJ1-2; TRBD1 matches 7 bases. Germline V gene data show CDR1 as SGHNT and CDR2 as YYREEE (reference sequence). The CDR3 loop spans 16 amino acids. V shed 3 bases, J shed 3 bases, and the junction held 11 bases outside the gene matches.

This clone came up once. This chain joins TRBV11-3 and TRBJ2-7, with D possibly matching TRBD2 (6 bases). The V end was cut by 4 bases, the J end by 2 bases, with 12 bases between. The CDR3 consists of 14 residues. The germline V gene encodes CDR1 SGHNT and CDR2 YENEEA. The CDR3 coding sequence is TGTGCCAGCAGCTCCCGGGACTCCCCCTACGAGCAGTACTTC. Residues: CASSSRDSPYEQYF.

The chain joins TRBV27 to TRBJ2-7; D may be TRBD2 (6 bases). With 5 bases removed from V and 5 bases from J, the gap between germline ends came to 19 bases. CDR3 length: 15 residues. Germline V gene lookup returns CDR1 MNHEY and CDR2 SMNVEV (reference sequence). The CDR3 bases are TGTGCCAGCAGTCCGGTGGTCGTAGGAGGGGACGAGCAGTACTTC. Amino acids: CASSPVVVGGDEQYF.

The chain carries TRBV10-1 and TRBJ1-2, with TRBD1 matching 9 bases. Trimming removed 5 bases from V and 8 bases from J; junction bases left unmatched: 6. The CDR3 runs 13 residues. CDR1 is WNHNN and CDR2 is SYGVQD in the germline V gene (reference sequence). CDR3 amino acids: CASSPGTGNGYTF. The CDR3 region has the DNA TGCGCCAGCAGTCCCGGGACAGGGAACGGCTACACCTTC.